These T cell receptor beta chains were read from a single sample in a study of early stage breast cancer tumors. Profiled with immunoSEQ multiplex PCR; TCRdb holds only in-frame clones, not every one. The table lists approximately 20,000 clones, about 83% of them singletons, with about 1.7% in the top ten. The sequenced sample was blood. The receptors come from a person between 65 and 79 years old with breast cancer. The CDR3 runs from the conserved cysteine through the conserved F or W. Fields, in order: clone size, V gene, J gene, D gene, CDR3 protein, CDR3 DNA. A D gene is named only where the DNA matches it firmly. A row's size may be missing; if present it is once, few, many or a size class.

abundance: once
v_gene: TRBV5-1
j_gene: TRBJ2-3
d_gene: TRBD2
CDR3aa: CASKQYGLVRGTDTQYF
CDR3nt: TGCGCCAGCAAACAATACGGACTAGTCCGGGGCACAGATACGCAGTATTTT

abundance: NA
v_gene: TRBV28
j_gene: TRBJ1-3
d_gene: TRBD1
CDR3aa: CASSRPGTGAYGNTIYF
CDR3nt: TGTGCCAGCAGCCGTCCCGGGACAGGGGCCTATGGAAACACCATATATTTT

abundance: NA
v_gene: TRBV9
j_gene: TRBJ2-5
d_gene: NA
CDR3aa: CASSGGVMGRSGTQYF
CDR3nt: TGTGCCAGCAGCGGGGGGGTAATGGGCAGGAGTGGGACCCAGTACTTC

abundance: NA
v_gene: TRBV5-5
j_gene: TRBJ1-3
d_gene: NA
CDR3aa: CASSPGHFSGNTIYF
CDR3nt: TGTGCCAGCAGCCCGGGACACTTCTCTGGAAACACCATATATTTT

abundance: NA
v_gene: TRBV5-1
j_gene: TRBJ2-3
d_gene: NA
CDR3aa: CASSISGDDTQYF
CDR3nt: TGCGCCAGCAGCATTTCAGGGGACGATACGCAGTATTTT

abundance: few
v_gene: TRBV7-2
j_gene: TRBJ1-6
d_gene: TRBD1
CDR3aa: CASSFGTGGGSPLHF
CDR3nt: TGTGCCAGCAGCTTTGGGACAGGGGGCGGTTCACCCCTCCACTTT

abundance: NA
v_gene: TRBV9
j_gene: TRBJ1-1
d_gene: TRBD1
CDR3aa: CASSVGTGPTEAFF
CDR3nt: TGTGCCAGCAGCGTGGGGACAGGGCCCACTGAAGCTTTCTTT

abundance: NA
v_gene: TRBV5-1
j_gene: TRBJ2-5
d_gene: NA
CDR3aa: CASSLVSGSLETQYF
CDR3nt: TGCGCCAGCAGCTTGGTGTCAGGGTCCCTAGAGACCCAGTACTTC

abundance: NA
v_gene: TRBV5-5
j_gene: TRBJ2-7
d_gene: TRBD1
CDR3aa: CASSRQGVGEQYF
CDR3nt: TGTGCCAGCAGCCGACAGGGGGTAGGCGAGCAGTACTTC

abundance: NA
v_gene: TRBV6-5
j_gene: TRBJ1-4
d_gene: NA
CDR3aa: CASSYERGNEKLFF
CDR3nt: TGTGCCAGCAGTTACGAGCGGGGTAATGAAAAACTGTTTTTT

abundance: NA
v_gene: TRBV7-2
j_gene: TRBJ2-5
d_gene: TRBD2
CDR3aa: CASSLIGLADRETQYF
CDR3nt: TGTGCCAGCAGCTTAATCGGACTAGCCGACCGGGAGACCCAGTACTTC

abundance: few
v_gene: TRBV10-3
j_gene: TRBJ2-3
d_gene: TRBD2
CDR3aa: CAMRGGSTDTQYF
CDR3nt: TGTGCCATGCGGGGGGGCTCCACAGATACGCAGTATTTT

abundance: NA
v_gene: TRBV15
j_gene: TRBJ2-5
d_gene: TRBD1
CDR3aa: CATSRSSGTGEETQYF
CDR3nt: TGTGCCACCAGCAGATCCTCCGGGACAGGGGAAGAGACCCAGTACTTC

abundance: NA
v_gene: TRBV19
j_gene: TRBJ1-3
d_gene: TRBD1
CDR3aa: CATLRTGVPPGNTIYF
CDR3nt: TGTGCCACTCTAAGGACAGGGGTCCCTCCTGGAAACACCATATATTTT

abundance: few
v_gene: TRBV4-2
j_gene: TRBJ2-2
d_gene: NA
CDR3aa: CASSPGFEAGELFF
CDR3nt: TGTGCCAGCAGCCCCGGGTTCGAGGCCGGGGAGCTGTTTTTT

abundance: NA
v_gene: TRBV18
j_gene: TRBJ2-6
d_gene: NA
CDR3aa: CASSPPLTRGTSGANVLTF
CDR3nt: TGTGCCAGCTCACCACCCTTAACAAGGGGGACCTCTGGGGCCAACGTCCTGACTTTC

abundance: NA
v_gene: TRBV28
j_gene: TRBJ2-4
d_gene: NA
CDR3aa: CASSLYRRIQNF
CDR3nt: TGTGCCAGCAGTTTATACAGGCGGATCCAGAACTTC

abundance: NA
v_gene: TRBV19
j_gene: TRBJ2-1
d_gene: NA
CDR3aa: CASSNRASSYNEQFF
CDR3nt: TGTGCCAGTAGTAACCGCGCAAGCTCCTACAATGAGCAGTTCTTC

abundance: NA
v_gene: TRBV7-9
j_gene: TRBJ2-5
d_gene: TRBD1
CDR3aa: CASSVDRGQETQYF
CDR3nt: TGTGCCAGCAGCGTAGACAGGGGGCAAGAGACCCAGTACTTC

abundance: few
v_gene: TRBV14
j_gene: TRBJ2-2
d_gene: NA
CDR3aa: CASSQVRGTGELFF
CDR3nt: TGTGCCAGCAGCCAAGTAAGGGGGACCGGGGAGCTGTTTTTT

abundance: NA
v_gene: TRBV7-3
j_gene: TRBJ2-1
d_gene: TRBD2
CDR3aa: CASSNQTSGGPHRLYNEQFF
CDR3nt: TGTGCCAGCAGTAACCAGACTAGCGGGGGGCCACACAGGCTTTACAATGAGCAGTTCTTC

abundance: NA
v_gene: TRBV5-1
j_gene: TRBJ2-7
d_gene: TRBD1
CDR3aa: CASSLVGQGSEQYF
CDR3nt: TGCGCCAGCAGCTTGGTGGGACAGGGTTCCGAGCAGTACTTC

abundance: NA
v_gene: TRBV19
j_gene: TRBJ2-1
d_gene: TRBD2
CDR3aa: CASSLLAGAYNEQFF
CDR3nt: TGTGCCAGTAGCCTACTAGCGGGGGCCTACAATGAGCAGTTCTTC

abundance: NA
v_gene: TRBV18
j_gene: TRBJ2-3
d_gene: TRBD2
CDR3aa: CASSPRQRGSTDTQYF
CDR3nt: TGTGCCAGCTCACCACGACAGCGGGGGAGCACAGATACGCAGTATTTT

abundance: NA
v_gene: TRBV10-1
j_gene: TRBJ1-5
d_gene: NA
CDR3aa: CASRLEYGQPQHF
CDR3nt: TGCGCCAGCAGACTTGAGTATGGTCAGCCCCAGCATTTT

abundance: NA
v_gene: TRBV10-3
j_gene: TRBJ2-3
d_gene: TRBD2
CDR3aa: CAISAGLAGGTDTQYF
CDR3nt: TGTGCCATCAGTGCCGGACTAGCGGGGGGCACAGATACGCAGTATTTT

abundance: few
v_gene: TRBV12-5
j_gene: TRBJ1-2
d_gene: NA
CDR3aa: CASGLMERGYTF
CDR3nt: TGTGCTAGTGGTTTAATGGAGAGGGGCTACACCTTC

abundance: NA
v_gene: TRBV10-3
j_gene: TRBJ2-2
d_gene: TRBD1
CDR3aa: CAISRDRWNTGELFF
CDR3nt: TGTGCCATCAGTCGGGACAGGTGGAACACCGGGGAGCTGTTTTTT

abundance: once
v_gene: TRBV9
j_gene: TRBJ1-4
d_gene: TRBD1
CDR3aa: CASNSGQGNEKLFF
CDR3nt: TGTGCCAGCAACTCGGGACAGGGTAATGAAAAACTGTTTTTT

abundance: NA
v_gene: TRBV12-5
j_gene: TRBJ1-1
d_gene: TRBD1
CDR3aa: CASGLMTGVSEAFF
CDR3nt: TGTGCTAGTGGTTTGATGACAGGGGTTTCAGAAGCTTTCTTT

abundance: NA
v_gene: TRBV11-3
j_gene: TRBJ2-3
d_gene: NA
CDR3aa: CASSIGGTTDTQYF
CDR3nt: TGTGCCAGCAGCATCGGCGGGACCACAGATACGCAGTATTTT

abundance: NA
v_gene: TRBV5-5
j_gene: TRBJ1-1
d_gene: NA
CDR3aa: CASSWRGGPTEAFF
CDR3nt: TGTGCCAGCAGCTGGAGGGGGGGGCCGACTGAAGCTTTCTTT

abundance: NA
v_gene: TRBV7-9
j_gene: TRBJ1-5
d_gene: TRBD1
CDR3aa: CASSTGTGGGSNQPQHF
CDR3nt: TGTGCCAGCAGCACCGGGACAGGGGGGGGGAGCAATCAGCCCCAGCATTTT

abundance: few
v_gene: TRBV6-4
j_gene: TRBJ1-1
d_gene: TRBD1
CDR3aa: CASSGAGQF
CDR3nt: TGTGCCAGCAGTGGCGCGGGACAGTTT

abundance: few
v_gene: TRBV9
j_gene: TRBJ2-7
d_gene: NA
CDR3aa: CASSERGAGPYEQYF
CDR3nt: TGTGCCAGCAGCGAACGGGGGGCAGGCCCCTACGAGCAGTACTTC